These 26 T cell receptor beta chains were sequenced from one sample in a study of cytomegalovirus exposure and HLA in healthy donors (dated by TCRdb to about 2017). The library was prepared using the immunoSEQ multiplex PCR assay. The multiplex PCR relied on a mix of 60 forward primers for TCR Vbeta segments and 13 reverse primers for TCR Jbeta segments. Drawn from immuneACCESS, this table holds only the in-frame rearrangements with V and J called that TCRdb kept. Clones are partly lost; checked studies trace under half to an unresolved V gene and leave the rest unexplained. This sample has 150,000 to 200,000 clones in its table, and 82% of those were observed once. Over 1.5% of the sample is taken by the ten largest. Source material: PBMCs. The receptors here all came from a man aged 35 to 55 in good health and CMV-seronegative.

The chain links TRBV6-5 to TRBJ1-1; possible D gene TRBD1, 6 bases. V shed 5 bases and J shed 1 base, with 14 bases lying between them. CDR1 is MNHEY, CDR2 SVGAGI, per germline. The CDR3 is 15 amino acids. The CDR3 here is CASSPDRGGNTEAFF. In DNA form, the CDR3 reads TGTGCCAGCAGTCCGGACAGAGGAGGGAACACTGAAGCTTTCTTT.

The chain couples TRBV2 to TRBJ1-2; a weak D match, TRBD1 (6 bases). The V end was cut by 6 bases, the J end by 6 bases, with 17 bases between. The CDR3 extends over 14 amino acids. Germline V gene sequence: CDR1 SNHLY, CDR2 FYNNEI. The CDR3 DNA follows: TGTGCCAGCAGGGAGTTGGGGGGGCGCGATGGCTACACCTTC. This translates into CASRELGGRDGYTF.

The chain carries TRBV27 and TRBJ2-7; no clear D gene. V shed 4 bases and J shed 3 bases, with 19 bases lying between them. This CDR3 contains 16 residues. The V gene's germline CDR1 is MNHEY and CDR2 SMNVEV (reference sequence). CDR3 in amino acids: CASSSPQRWSLYEQYF. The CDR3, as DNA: TGTGCCAGCAGTTCCCCTCAAAGGTGGAGCCTCTACGAGCAGTACTTC.

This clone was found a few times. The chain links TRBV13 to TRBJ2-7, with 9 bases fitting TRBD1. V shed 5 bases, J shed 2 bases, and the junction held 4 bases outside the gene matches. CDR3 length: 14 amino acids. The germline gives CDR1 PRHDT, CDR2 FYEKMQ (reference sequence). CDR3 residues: CASSHGTGTYEQYF. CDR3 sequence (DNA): TGTGCCAGCAGCCACGGGACAGGGACCTACGAGCAGTACTTC.

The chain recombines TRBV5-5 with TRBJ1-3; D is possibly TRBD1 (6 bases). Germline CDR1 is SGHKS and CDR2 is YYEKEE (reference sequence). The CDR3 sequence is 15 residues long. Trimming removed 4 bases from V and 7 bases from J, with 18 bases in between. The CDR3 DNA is TGTGCCAGCAGCCCCGGACCCGACAGGTCCAACACCATATATTTT. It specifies CASSPGPDRSNTIYF.

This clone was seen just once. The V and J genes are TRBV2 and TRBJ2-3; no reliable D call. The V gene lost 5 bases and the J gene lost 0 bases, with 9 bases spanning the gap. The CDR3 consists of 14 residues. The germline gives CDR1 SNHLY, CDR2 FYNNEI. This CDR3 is CASSLTRSTDTQYF. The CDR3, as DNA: TGTGCCAGCAGTTTGACTCGTAGCACAGATACGCAGTATTTT.

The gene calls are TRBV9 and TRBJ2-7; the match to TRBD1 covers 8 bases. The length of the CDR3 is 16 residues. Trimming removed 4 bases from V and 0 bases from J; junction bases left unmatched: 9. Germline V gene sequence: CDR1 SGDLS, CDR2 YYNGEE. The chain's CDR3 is CASSPTGQVSSYEQYF. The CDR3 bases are TGTGCCAGCAGCCCGACGGGACAGGTGAGCTCCTACGAGCAGTACTTC.

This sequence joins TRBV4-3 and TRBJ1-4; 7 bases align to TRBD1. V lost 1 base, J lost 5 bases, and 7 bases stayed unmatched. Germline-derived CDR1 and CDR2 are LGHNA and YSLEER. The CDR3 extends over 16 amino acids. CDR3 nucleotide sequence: TGCGCCAGCAGCCAAGGGTCGTCCAGGGGGAATGAAAAACTGTTTTTT. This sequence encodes CASSQGSSRGNEKLFF.

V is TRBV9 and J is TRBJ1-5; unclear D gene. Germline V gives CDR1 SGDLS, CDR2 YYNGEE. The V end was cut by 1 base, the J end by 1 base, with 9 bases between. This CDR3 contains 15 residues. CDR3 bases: TGTGCCAGCAGCGTAACGGGAGGGAGCAATCAGCCCCAGCATTTT. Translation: CASSVTGGSNQPQHF. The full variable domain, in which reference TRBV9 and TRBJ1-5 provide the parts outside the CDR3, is DSGVTQTPKHLITATGQRVTLRCSPRSGDLSVYWYQQSLDQGLQFLIQYYNGEERAKGNILERFSAQQFPDLHSELNLSSLELGDSALYFCASSVTGGSNQPQHFGDGTRLSIL.

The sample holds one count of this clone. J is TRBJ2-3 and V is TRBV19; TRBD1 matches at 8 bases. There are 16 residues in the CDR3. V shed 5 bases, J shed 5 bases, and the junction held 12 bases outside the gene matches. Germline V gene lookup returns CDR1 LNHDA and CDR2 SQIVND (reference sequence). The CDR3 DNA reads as TGTGCCAGTAGTTTCCCTAGCTCAACAGGGGGAGATACGCAGTATTTT. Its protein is CASSFPSSTGGDTQYF.

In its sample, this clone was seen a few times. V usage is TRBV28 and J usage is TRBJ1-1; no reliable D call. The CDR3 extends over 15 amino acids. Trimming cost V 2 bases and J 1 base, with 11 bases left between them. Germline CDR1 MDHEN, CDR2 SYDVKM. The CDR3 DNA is TGTGCCAGCAGTTTAGCAGGATATGAGAACACTGAAGCTTTCTTT. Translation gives CASSLAGYENTEAFF. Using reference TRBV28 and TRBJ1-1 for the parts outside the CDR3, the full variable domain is DVKVTQSSRYLVKRTGEKVFLECVQDMDHENMFWYRQDPGLGLRLIYFSYDVKMKEKGDIPEGYSVSREKKERFSLILESASTNQTSMYLCASSLAGYENTEAFFGQGTRLTVV.

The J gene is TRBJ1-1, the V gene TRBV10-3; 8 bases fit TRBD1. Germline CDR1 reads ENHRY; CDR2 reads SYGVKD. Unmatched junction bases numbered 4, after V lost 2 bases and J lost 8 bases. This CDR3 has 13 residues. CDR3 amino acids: CAISEVDRGEAFF. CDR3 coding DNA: TGTGCCATCAGTGAGGTCGACAGGGGAGAAGCTTTCTTT.

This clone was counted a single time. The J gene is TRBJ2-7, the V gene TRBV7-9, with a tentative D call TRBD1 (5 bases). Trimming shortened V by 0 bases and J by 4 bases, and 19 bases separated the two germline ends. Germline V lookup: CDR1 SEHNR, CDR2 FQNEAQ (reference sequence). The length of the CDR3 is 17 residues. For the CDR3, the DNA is TGTGCCAGCAGCTTAGCTGATCAGGGTCGAAGGGGTTACGAGCAGTACTTC. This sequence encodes CASSLADQGRRGYEQYF. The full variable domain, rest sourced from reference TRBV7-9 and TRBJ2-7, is DTGVSQNPRHKITKRGQNVTFRCDPISEHNRLYWYRQTLGQGPEFLTYFQNEAQLEKSRLLSDRFSAERPKGSFSTLEIQRTEQGDSAMYLCASSLADQGRRGYEQYFGPGTRLTVT.

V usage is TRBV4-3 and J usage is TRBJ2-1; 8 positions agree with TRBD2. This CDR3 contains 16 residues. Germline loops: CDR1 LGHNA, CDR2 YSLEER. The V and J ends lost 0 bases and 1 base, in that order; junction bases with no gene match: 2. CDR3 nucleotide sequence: TGCGCCAGCAGCCAAGACCGGGGGGGGTCCTACAATGAGCAGTTCTTC. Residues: CASSQDRGGSYNEQFF.

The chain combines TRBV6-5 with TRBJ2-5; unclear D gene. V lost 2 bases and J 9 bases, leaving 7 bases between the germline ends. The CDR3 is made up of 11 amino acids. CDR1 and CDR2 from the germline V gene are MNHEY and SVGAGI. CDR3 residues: CASSYGAAQYF. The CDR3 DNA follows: TGTGCCAGCAGTTACGGTGCGGCCCAGTACTTC.

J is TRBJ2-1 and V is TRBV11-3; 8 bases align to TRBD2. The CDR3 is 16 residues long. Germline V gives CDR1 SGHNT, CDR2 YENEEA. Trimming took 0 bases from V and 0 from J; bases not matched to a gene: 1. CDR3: CASSLDAGGSYNEQFF. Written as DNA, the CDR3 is TGTGCCAGCAGCTTAGACGCGGGAGGCTCCTACAATGAGCAGTTCTTC.

CDR3 protein: CASSRGTVEAYEQYF. CDR3 sequence (DNA): TGCGCCAGCAGCCGCGGGACAGTGGAAGCTTACGAGCAGTACTTC. The gene calls are TRBV5-1 and TRBJ2-7; perhaps TRBD1 as D (7 bases). Germline V gives CDR1 SGHRS, CDR2 YFSETQ. V was pared by 4 bases and J by 4 bases, with 18 bases between. The length of the CDR3 is 15 residues.

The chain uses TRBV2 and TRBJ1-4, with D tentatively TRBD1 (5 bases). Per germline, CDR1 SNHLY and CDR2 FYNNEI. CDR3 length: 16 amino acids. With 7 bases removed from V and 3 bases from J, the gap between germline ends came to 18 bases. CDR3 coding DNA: TGTGCCAGCATCCAAGACGGGGGTCCCTCTAATGAAAAACTGTTTTTT. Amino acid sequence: CASIQDGGPSNEKLFF.

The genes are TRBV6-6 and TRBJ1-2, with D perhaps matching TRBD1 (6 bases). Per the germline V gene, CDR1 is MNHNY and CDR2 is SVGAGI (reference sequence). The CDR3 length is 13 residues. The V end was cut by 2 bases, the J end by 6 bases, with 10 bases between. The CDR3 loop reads CASSYEGVDGYTF. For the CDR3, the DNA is TGTGCCAGCAGTTACGAGGGGGTTGATGGCTACACCTTC.

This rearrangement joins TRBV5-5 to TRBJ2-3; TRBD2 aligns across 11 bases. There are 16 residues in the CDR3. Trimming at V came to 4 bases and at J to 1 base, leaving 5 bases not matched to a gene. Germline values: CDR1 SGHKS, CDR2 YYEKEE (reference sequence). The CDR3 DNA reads TGTGCCAGCAGCACCGGGACTAGCGGCGGCACAGATACGCAGTATTTT. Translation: CASSTGTSGGTDTQYF.

CDR3 DNA: TGTGCCAGCAAACCCCGGGGGGAGGGGAACTATGGCTACACCTTC. Its protein is CASKPRGEGNYGYTF. J is TRBJ1-2 and V is TRBV5-4; a weak D match, TRBD1 (5 bases). This CDR3 is 15 amino acids long. Germline CDR1 SGHNT, CDR2 YYREEE (reference sequence). V shed 6 bases and J shed 2 bases, with 17 bases lying between them. Full variable domain (missing parts from reference TRBV5-4 and TRBJ1-2): ETGVTQSPTHLIKTRGQQVTLRCSSQSGHNTVSWYQQALGQGPQFIFQYYREEENGRGNFPPRFSGLQFPNYSSELNVNALELDDSALYLCASKPRGEGNYGYTFGSGTRLTVV.

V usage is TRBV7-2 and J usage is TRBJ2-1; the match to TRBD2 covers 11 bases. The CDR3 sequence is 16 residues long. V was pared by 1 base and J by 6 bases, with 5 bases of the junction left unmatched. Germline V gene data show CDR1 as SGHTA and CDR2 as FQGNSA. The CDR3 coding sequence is TGTGCCAGCAGCTTAGGGGCTAGCGGGAGGAGCAATGAGCAGTTCTTC. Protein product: CASSLGASGRSNEQFF.

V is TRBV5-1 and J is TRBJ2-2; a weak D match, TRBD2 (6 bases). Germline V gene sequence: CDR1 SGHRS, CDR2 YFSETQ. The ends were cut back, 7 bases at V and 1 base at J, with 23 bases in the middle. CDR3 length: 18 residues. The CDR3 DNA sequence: TGCGCCAGCGCTTCGAAGGACGGGGAGGAATGGAACACCGGGGAGCTGTTTTTT. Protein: CASASKDGEEWNTGELFF. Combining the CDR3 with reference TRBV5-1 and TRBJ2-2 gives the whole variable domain KAGVTQTPRYLIKTRGQQVTLSCSPISGHRSVSWYQQTPGQGLQFLFEYFSETQRNKGNFPGRFSGRQFSNSRSEMNVSTLELGDSALYLCASASKDGEEWNTGELFFGEGSRLTVL.

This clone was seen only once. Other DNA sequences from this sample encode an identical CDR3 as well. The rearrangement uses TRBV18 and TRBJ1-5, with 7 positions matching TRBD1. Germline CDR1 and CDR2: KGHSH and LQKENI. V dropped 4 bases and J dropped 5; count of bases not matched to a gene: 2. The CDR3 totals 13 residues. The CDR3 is CASSRDRDQPQHF. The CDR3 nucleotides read TGTGCCAGCTCACGTGACAGGGATCAGCCCCAGCATTTT.

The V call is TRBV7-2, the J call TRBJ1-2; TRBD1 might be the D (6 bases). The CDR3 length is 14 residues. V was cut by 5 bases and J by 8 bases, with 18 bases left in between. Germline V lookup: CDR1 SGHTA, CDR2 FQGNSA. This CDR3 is CASSVQGNSYGYTF. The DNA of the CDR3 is TGTGCCAGCAGCGTACAGGGTAATAGCTACGGCTACACCTTC. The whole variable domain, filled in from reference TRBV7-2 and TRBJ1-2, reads GAGVSQSPSNKVTEKGKDVELRCDPISGHTALYWYRQSLGQGLEFLIYFQGNSAPDKSGLPSDRFSAERTGGSVSTLTIQRTQQEDSAVYLCASSVQGNSYGYTFGSGTRLTVV.

The CDR3 loop is CASSPDRGPQDTQYF. CDR3 bases: TGTGCCAGCAGCCCGGACAGGGGGCCCCAAGATACGCAGTATTTT. The genes are TRBV28 and TRBJ2-3, with TRBD1 identical over 11 bases. Germline lookup yields CDR1 MDHEN and CDR2 SYDVKM. The CDR3 consists of 15 residues. V was clipped by 6 bases and J by 5 bases; unmatched bases: 7.